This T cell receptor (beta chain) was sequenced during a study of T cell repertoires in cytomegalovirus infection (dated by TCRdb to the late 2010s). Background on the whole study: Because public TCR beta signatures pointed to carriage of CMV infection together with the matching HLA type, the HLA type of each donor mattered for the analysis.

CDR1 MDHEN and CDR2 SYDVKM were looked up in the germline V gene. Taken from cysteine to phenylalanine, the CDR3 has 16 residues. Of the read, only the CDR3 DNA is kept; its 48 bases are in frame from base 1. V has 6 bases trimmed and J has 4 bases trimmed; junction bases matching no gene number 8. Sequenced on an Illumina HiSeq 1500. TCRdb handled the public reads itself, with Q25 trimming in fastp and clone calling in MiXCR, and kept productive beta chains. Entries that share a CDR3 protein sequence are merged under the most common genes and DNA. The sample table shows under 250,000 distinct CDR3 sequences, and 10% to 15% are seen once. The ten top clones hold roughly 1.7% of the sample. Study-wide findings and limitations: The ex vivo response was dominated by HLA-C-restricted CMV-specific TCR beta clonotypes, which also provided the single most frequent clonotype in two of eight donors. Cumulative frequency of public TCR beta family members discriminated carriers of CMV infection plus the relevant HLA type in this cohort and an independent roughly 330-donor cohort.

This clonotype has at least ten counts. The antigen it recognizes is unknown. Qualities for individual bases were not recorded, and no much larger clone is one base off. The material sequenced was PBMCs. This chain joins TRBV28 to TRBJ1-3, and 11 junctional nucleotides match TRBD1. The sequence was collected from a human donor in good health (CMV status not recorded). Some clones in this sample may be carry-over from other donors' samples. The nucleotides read TGTGCCAGCAGCCGGGACAGGGGGACGTTCGGAAACACCATATATTTT. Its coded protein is CASSRDRGTFGNTIYF.